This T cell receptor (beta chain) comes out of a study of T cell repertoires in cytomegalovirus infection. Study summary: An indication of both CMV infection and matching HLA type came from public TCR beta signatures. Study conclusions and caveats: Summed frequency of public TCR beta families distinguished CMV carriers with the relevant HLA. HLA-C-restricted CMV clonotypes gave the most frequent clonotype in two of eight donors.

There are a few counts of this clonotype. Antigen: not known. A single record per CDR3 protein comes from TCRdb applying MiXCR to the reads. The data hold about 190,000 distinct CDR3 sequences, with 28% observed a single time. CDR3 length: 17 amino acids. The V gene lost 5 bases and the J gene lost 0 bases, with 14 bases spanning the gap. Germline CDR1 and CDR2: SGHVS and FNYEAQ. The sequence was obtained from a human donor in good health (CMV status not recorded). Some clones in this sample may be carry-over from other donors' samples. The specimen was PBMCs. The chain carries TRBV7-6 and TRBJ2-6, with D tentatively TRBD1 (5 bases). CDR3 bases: TGTGCCAGCAGCACCCGACGACAGTTCTCTGGGGCCAACGTCCTGACTTTC. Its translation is CASSTRRQFSGANVLTF.